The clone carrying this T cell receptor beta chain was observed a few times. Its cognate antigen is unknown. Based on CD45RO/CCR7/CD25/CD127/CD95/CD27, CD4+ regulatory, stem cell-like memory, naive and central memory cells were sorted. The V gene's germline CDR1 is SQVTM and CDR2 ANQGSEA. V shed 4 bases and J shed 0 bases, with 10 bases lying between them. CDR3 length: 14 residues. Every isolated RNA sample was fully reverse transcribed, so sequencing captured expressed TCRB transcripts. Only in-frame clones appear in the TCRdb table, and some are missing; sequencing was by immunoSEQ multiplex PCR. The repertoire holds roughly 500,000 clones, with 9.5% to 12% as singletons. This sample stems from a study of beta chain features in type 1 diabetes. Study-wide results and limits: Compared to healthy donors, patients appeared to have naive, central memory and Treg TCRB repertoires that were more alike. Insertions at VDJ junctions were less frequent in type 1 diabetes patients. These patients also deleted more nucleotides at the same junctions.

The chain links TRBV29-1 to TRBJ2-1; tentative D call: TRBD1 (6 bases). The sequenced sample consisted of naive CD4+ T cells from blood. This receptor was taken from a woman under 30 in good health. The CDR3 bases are TGCAGCGTTGTCAGGGGATACTCCTACAATGAGCAGTTCTTC. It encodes CSVVRGYSYNEQFF.